These T cell receptor beta chains were read from a single sample in a study of shared clonotypes between healthy human individuals. Libraries were prepared by immunoSEQ multiplex PCR; TCRdb keeps only in-frame clonotypes and omits some of them. The table lists millions of clones, about 94% of them singletons. The sample was naive CD8+ T cells sorted from blood. The source is a man in his late teens or twenties in good health. Each CDR3 is given with its conserved first and last residue. A D gene is named only where the DNA matches it firmly. A clone size is listed for some rows: how often the clone was seen (once, few, many), or a class if it is expanded.

>TRBJ1-5|TRBV19|TRBD1|.
TGTGCCAGTAGTACCTCGACAGGGCCTCAGCCCCAGCATTTT
CASSTSTGPQPQHF
>TRBJ2-1|TRBV9|.|.
TGTGCCAGCAGCTCCCCGAGCTCCTACAATGAGCAGTTCTTC
CASSSPSSYNEQFF
>TRBJ2-3|TRBV5-4|.|.
TGTGCCAGCAGCTTATCTGCCCTTTCGGATACGCAGTATTTT
CASSLSALSDTQYF
>TRBJ1-1|TRBV7-2|.|once
TGTGCCAGCAGCTTGTTACTCCTATACACTGAAGCTTTCTTT
CASSLLLLYTEAFF
>TRBJ1-1|TRBV19|.|.
TGTGCCAGTAGTATAGCGGGGGGCACTGAAGCTTTCTTT
CASSIAGGTEAFF
>TRBJ1-2|TRBV7-9|.|.
TGTGCCAGCAGCCTTCGGACAGAACTCTTCTATGGCTACACCTTC
CASSLRTELFYGYTF
>TRBJ2-1|TRBV7-8|TRBD2|.
TGTGCCAGCAGCGCCGGGACTAGCTCCTACAATGAGCAGTTCTTC
CASSAGTSSYNEQFF
>TRBJ2-7|TRBV6-5|.|.
TGTGCCAGCAGGAAGGATTCGGACCGCACCTACGAGCAGTACTTC
CASRKDSDRTYEQYF
>TRBJ2-3|TRBV11-2|.|.
TGTGCCAGCAGCTTAGCCGGGACTAGCACAGATACGCAGTATTTT
CASSLAGTSTDTQYF
>TRBJ2-2|TRBV5-5|TRBD2|.
TGTGCCAGCAGCGTGGGACTAGCGGGAGGGCAGGACGGGGAGCTGTTTTTT
CASSVGLAGGQDGELFF
>TRBJ1-2|TRBV9|.|.
TGTGCCAGCAGCGTAGGATTAGGGGGCTATGGCTACACCTTC
CASSVGLGGYGYTF
>TRBJ2-1|TRBV27|.|.
TGTGCCAGCAGTCCCTCGGTGGGGACCTACAATGAGCAGTTCTTC
CASSPSVGTYNEQFF
>TRBJ2-2|TRBV6-6|.|.
TGTGCCAGCAGTTACTCGGAGGGGTACGCCGGGGAGCTGTTTTTT
CASSYSEGYAGELFF
>TRBJ2-7|TRBV9|.|.
TGTGCCAGCAGCAAGACAGGATTTTACGAGCAGTACTTC
CASSKTGFYEQYF
>TRBJ1-5|TRBV5-8|TRBD1|.
TGTGCCAGCAGCTTGGGAGGGGGCAGCAATCAGCCCCAGCATTTT
CASSLGGGSNQPQHF
>TRBJ2-7|TRBV11-2|.|.
TGTGCCAGCAGCTTAAGTGACGAGCAGTACTTC
CASSLSDEQYF
>TRBJ1-5|TRBV5-1|TRBD1|.
TGCGCCAGCAGCTCGAGTCCAGGGGGCTTCAATCAGCCCCAGCATTTT
CASSSSPGGFNQPQHF
>TRBJ1-1|TRBV27|.|.
TGTGCCAGCAGCTGGAGTGGGGGGTTTGAAGCTTTCTTT
CASSWSGGFEAFF
>TRBJ2-2|TRBV11-3|.|once
TGTGCCAGCAGGTCCGACACCGGGGAGCTGTTTTTT
CASRSDTGELFF
>TRBJ2-2|TRBV6-1|TRBD2|.
TGTGCCAGCAGTGATGGTCCGGGAGGGCCATATACCGGGGAGCTGTTTTTT
CASSDGPGGPYTGELFF
>TRBJ2-4|TRBV19|.|.
TGTGCCAGTAGTATAGATCTGGAGGTAGCGGAAAAAAACATTCAGTACTTC
CASSIDLEVAEKNIQYF
>TRBJ2-7|TRBV28|.|.
TGTGCCAGCAAACTTGGTGGGACGGAGACCTACGAGCAGTACTTC
CASKLGGTETYEQYF
>TRBJ2-5|TRBV4-1|TRBD2|.
TGCGCCAGCAGCCAAGAACTAGCGGGAAAAGAGACCCAGTACTTC
CASSQELAGKETQYF
>TRBJ2-5|TRBV28|TRBD2|.
TGTGCCAGCACTCATAGCGGGGGGTCTCAAGAGACCCAGTACTTC
CASTHSGGSQETQYF
>TRBJ2-5|TRBV7-9|.|.
TGTGCCAGCAGCTCCGGGGGCGCGGAGACCCAGTACTTC
CASSSGGAETQYF
>TRBJ2-7|TRBV6-5|TRBD2|.
TGTGCCAGCAGTCCCCTGGATCTAGCGGGCTACGAGCAGTACTTC
CASSPLDLAGYEQYF
>TRBJ2-7|TRBV27|.|.
TGTGCCAGCAGTTTCTCGGGGGATACCTACGAGCAGTACTTC
CASSFSGDTYEQYF
>TRBJ2-7|TRBV7-9|.|.
TGTGCCAGCAGCTTGGGTAGCAACGAGCAGTACTTC
CASSLGSNEQYF
>TRBJ1-1|TRBV9|.|.
TGTGCCAGCAGCGTAGGTTCAGGTACGGAAGCTTTCTTT
CASSVGSGTEAFF
>TRBJ2-7|TRBV6-1|.|.
TGTGCCAACTCCCCCGGGGGGCGCCTCAACGAGCAGTACTTC
CANSPGGRLNEQYF
>TRBJ2-7|TRBV2|.|once
TGTGCCAGCATTTGGACAGAGTCCTACGAGCAGTACTTC
CASIWTESYEQYF
>TRBJ2-7|TRBV5-6|TRBD1|.
TGTGCCAGCAGCTGGGGGACAGGCCCCCCGTCGGGTGAGCAGTACTTC
CASSWGTGPPSGEQYF
>TRBJ2-5|TRBV4-1|TRBD1|.
TGCGCCAGCAGCCCCCGAGGGGGCCGAGAGACCCAGTACTTC
CASSPRGGRETQYF
>TRBJ2-7|TRBV6-1|.|.
TGTGCCAGCGTGAAAACGGGGGGCACCTACGAGCAGTACTTC
CASVKTGGTYEQYF
>TRBJ1-3|TRBV6-5|.|.
TGTGCCAGCAAGAGGGGATCCTCTGGAAACACCATATATTTT
CASKRGSSGNTIYF
>TRBJ2-2|TRBV4-1|.|.
TGCGCCAGCAGCCAAGAAGTGGCAAACACCGGGGAGCTGTTTTTT
CASSQEVANTGELFF
>TRBJ2-7|TRBV7-9|.|.
TGTGCCAGCAGCTTAGGTCTCGGCACCGTTGGCGAGCAGTACTTC
CASSLGLGTVGEQYF
>TRBJ2-5|TRBV5-6|TRBD2|.
TGTGCCAGCAGCTTGGATGCTAGCGGGATTCAAGAGACCCAGTACTTC
CASSLDASGIQETQYF